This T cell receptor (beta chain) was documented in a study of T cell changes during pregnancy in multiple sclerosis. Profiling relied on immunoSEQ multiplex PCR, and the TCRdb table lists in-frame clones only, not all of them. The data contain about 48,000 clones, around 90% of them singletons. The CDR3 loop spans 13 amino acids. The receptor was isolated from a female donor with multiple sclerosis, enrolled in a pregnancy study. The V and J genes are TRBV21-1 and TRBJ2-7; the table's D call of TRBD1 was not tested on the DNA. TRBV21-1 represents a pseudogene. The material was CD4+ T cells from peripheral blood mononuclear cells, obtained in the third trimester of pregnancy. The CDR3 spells CATRTTGDYEQYF. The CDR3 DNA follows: TGTGCCACTAGGACGACAGGAGATTACGAGCAGTACTTC.